Following are 13 T cell receptor beta chains from one sample sequenced in a study of T cells in Graves' hyperthyroidism and ophthalmopathy. TCR beta CDR3 regions were amplified from RNA transcripts. Researchers ran a first-round RT-PCR on the TCR CDR3 using the HTBI primer set. One entry per CDR3 protein results from TCRdb running MiXCR on the multiplex PCR reads. The table shows approximately 400,000 distinct CDR3 sequences, with approximately 14% occurring only once. Input material: blood. The receptors derive from a woman between 18 and 30 years old with Graves' hyperthyroidism.

This clonotype was recorded many times. The chain combines TRBV2 with TRBJ2-1, with a tentative D call TRBD2 (7 bases). The CDR3 has 15 amino acids. The germline CDR1 and CDR2 sequences are SNHLY and FYNNEI. Trimming took 11 bases from V and 9 from J, leaving 26 bases between them. CDR3 sequence (DNA): TGTGCCCAAGGGGGGGGGGTGAGGGAGAGGAGTGAGCAGTTCTTC. This sequence encodes CAQGGGVRERSEQFF.

The table lists this clonotype with many counts. The chain carries TRBV6-2 or TRBV6-3 and TRBJ2-2; possible D gene TRBD1, 6 bases. V was shortened by 2 bases and J by 4 bases, with 11 bases between the two germline ends. Germline V gives CDR1 MNHEY, CDR2 SVGEGT. The CDR3 totals 15 residues. The CDR3 nucleotides read TGTGCCAGCAGTTACCCCGGGACACTCACCGGGGAGCTGTTTTTT. Its translation is CASSYPGTLTGELFF.

This clonotype was picked up many times. The chain recombines TRBV6-1 with TRBJ2-1; D unclear. Trimming stripped 5 bases from V and 6 bases from J, with 11 bases between. CDR1 MNHNS and CDR2 SASEGT come from the germline V gene. CDR3 length: 13 amino acids. The DNA of the CDR3 is TGTGCCAGCAGTTGGGGTCTCGGCAATGAGCAGTTCTTC. Protein: CASSWGLGNEQFF.

This clonotype was seen ten or more times. The J gene is TRBJ2-7, the V gene TRBV10-3, with TRBD1 identical over 11 bases. The V gene's germline CDR1 is ENHRY and CDR2 SYGVKD. This CDR3 is built from 14 residues. V was pared by 8 bases and J by 3 bases, with 6 bases of the junction left unmatched. CDR3 protein: CAIRAGQGDYEQYF. Written as DNA, the CDR3 is TGTGCCATCCGGGCGGGACAGGGGGACTACGAGCAGTACTTC.

There are many counts of this clonotype. The V call is TRBV19, the J call TRBJ1-5; D is perhaps TRBD1 (5 bases). The germline V and J ends were trimmed by 4 bases and 2 bases, with 9 bases remaining between them. This CDR3 has 14 residues. CDR1 LNHDA and CDR2 SQIVND come from the germline V gene (reference sequence). Here the CDR3 reads CASSTSRGNQPQHF. As DNA, the CDR3 is TGTGCCAGTAGTACCTCCAGGGGCAATCAGCCCCAGCATTTT.

Ten or more counts support this clonotype. The rearrangement joins TRBV9 to TRBJ2-1; D may be TRBD1 (6 bases). The CDR3 is 13 residues long. Deletions cut 0 bases from V and 6 bases from J, with 7 bases between. The germline V gene encodes CDR1 SGDLS and CDR2 YYNGEE. In DNA form, the CDR3 reads TGTGCCAGCAGCGTAGCAGGGGTCAATGAGCAGTTCTTC. It specifies CASSVAGVNEQFF.

Ten or more counts support this clonotype. The chain is built from TRBV7-9 and TRBJ2-5; D remains unclear. V lost 2 bases and J lost 5, with 6 bases in between. The length of the CDR3 is 12 residues. Germline CDR1 is SEHNR and CDR2 is FQNEAQ (reference sequence). The CDR3 nucleotides read TGTGCCAGCAGCTTAATCCGGGAGACCCAGTACTTC. Translation gives CASSLIRETQYF.

This clonotype was observed at least ten times. V is TRBV20-1 and J is TRBJ2-1, with D maybe TRBD2 (5 bases). Germline V gives CDR1 DFQATT, CDR2 SNEGSKA (reference sequence). V lost 5 bases and J 2 bases, leaving 13 bases between the germline ends. This CDR3 is built from 14 residues. The CDR3 sequence is CSADLAGAYNEQFF. CDR3 coding DNA: TGCAGTGCTGATCTAGCCGGGGCCTACAATGAGCAGTTCTTC.

There are many counts of this clonotype. The rearrangement joins TRBV9 to TRBJ2-7; D might be TRBD2 (7 bases). CDR1 SGDLS and CDR2 YYNGEE come from the germline V gene. The CDR3 is 14 residues long. V was clipped by 0 bases and J by 5 bases, with 12 bases between them. The chain's CDR3 is CASSVAGGLDEQYF. The CDR3 DNA reads as TGTGCCAGCAGCGTAGCGGGGGGCTTGGACGAGCAGTACTTC.

In its sample, this clonotype was seen many times. The rearrangement joins TRBV2 to TRBJ2-1; 11 bases are a match to TRBD2. Per germline, CDR1 SNHLY and CDR2 FYNNEI. The CDR3 spans 14 residues. V dropped 5 bases and J dropped 8; count of bases not matched to a gene: 5. CDR3 in amino acids: CASSSVAGGHEQFF. The CDR3 coding sequence is TGTGCCAGCAGTTCGGTAGCGGGAGGGCATGAGCAGTTCTTC.

This clonotype was seen more than once but under ten times. CDR3: CASSFPGRGNTEAFF. Here the CDR3 DNA reads TGTGCCAGCAGCTTCCCGGGGAGGGGGAACACTGAAGCTTTCTTT. V and J are TRBV5-5 and TRBJ1-1, with a weak D call TRBD1 (5 bases). The germline CDR1 and CDR2 sequences are SGHKS and YYEKEE (reference sequence). Trimming removed 2 bases at V and 1 base at J, with 12 bases between. This CDR3 has 15 amino acids.

This clonotype was detected many times. The V call is TRBV9, the J call TRBJ2-7, with TRBD1 identical over 11 bases. Germline lookup yields CDR1 SGDLS and CDR2 YYNGEE. The CDR3 is 13 residues long. V dropped 2 bases and J dropped 7; count of bases not matched to a gene: 2. The CDR3 nucleotides are TGTGCCAGCAGCGTGGGGGACAGGGGGGAGCAGTACTTC. It codes for CASSVGDRGEQYF.

This clonotype was seen ten or more times. CDR3: CASSPGHWNTEAFF. The DNA for the CDR3 is TGTGCCAGCAGCCCGGGACACTGGAACACTGAAGCTTTCTTT. V and J are TRBV7-9 and TRBJ1-1, with D possibly matching TRBD1 (6 bases). CDR1 SEHNR and CDR2 FQNEAQ come from the germline V gene (reference sequence). The V end lost 5 bases, the J end lost 1 base, and 11 bases lay between the germline ends. The CDR3 runs 14 residues.